This entry describes one T cell receptor (beta chain). Its specificity is unknown. PCR amplification relied on 60 Vbeta primers (plus 13 Jbeta primers). Profiling relied on immunoSEQ multiplex PCR, and the TCRdb table lists in-frame clones only, not all of them. The sample holds 200,000 or so clones; 65% to 85% are singletons and the top ten take about 5.6%. The data stem from a study of cytomegalovirus exposure and HLA in healthy donors. Regarding the study as a whole: Cytomegalovirus-associated TCR beta chains were listed, numbering 150 to 200. A later analysis appeared to link common viral pathogens to several of the most significant clusters. The dataset shows that most TCR sequences were rare, while some public TCRs occurred in many donors. In vitro data verified a few CMV-associated chains as specific for CMV antigens.

This TCR was sampled from a woman aged 25 to 39 in good health and CMV-seropositive. Sequencing was carried out using PBMCs.

CDR3 DNA: TGTGCCAGCAGCGGTCAGACTAGCGGGGATAACAATGAGCAGTTCTTC. The encoded protein is CASSGQTSGDNNEQFF. The V gene is TRBV7-9, the J gene TRBJ2-1; 11 bases align to TRBD2. This CDR3 is 16 amino acids long. Germline V lookup: CDR1 SEHNR, CDR2 FQNEAQ (reference sequence). V was clipped by 5 bases and J by 5 bases; unmatched bases: 8.